The 29 T cell receptor beta chains reported below all come from one sample, sequenced in a study of T cell repertoires in cytomegalovirus infection. These TCRs are of unknown antigen specificity. TCRdb fed the reads into MiXCR, producing one record per CDR3 protein. The sample lists 750,000 to 900,000 distinct CDR3 sequences, just under 30% occurring once. This specimen consisted of cultured CD8+ T cells from PBMCs, obtained from culture after CMV antigen stimulation. These receptors all come from a human donor in good health (CMV status not recorded). Some clones in this sample may be carry-over from other donors' samples.

The table lists this clonotype with a few counts. J is TRBJ2-2 and V is TRBV3-1, with 10 positions matching TRBD2. The CDR3 extends over 17 amino acids. J was trimmed by 7 bases and V by 2 bases; bases with no gene match: 10. Germline CDR1 and CDR2: LGHDT and YNNKEL (reference sequence). The CDR3 DNA sequence: TGTGCCAGCAGCCAAAAATGGGGCCTAGCGGGGGTCGGGGAGCTGTTTTTT. As protein: CASSQKWGLAGVGELFF.

The rearrangement uses TRBV6-2 or TRBV6-3 and TRBJ1-2; D may be TRBD1 (5 bases). The CDR3 sequence is 14 residues long. Germline assignment: CDR1 MNHEY and CDR2 SVGEGT. The V end was cut by 2 bases, the J end by 3 bases, with 10 bases between. The CDR3 here is CASSYGADDYGYTF. As DNA, the CDR3 is TGTGCCAGCAGTTACGGGGCAGACGACTATGGCTACACCTTC.

This clonotype was counted a few times. The chain has TRBV19 and TRBJ1-4; 8 bases fit TRBD1. The CDR3 sequence is 18 residues long. Looked up from germline, CDR1 is LNHDA and CDR2 is SQIVND (reference sequence). The V and J ends lost 4 bases and 8 bases, in that order; junction bases with no gene match: 18. As DNA, the CDR3 is TGTGCCAGTAGTACGGGCCCCATTATGACAGGGGAAGACGAAAAACTGTTTTTT. Translating gives CASSTGPIMTGEDEKLFF.

The rearrangement links TRBV7-6 to TRBJ1-5, with D perhaps TRBD1 (5 bases). Germline CDR1 reads SGHVS; CDR2 reads FNYEAQ. This CDR3 is 17 amino acids long. V lost 2 bases and J 6 bases, leaving 20 bases between the germline ends. CDR3 sequence (DNA): TGTGCCAGCAGCTTATATCAGTGGCAGGGTGTAGGTCAGCCCCAGCATTTT. This gives the protein CASSLYQWQGVGQPQHF.

The chain recombines TRBV6-2 or TRBV6-3 with TRBJ1-1, with D unclear. The CDR3 is 15 residues long. Germline CDR1 and CDR2: MNHEY and SVGEGT. V lost 2 bases, J lost 0 bases, and 10 bases lay in between. The CDR3 coding sequence is TGTGCCAGCAGTTACGCAGAGTACTTGAACACTGAAGCTTTCTTT. It yields the protein CASSYAEYLNTEAFF.

This clonotype has ten or more counts. The chain is built from TRBV6-1 and TRBJ1-2, with D unresolved. The V and J ends lost 8 bases and 0 bases respectively, with 7 bases between them. The germline V gene encodes CDR1 MNHNS and CDR2 SASEGT. CDR3 length: 12 residues. CDR3 sequence (DNA): TGTGCCAGCGGGGAGTCTAACTATGGCTACACCTTC. As protein: CASGESNYGYTF.

This clonotype was detected many times. V is TRBV7-8 and J is TRBJ2-7; D assignment may be TRBD1 or TRBD2 (6 bases each). Germline CDR1 and CDR2: SGHVS and FQNEAQ. This CDR3 contains 15 residues. The ends were cut back, 5 bases at V and 0 bases at J, with 14 bases in the middle. The CDR3 here is CASSPGGLSSYEQYF. CDR3 DNA sequence: TGTGCCAGCAGCCCTGGGGGGCTGAGCTCCTACGAGCAGTACTTC. Complete variable domain (other parts from reference TRBV7-8 and TRBJ2-7): GAGVSQSPRYKVAKRGQDVALRCDPISGHVSLFWYQQALGQGPEFLTYFQNEAQLDKSGLPSDRFFAERPEGSVSTLKIQRTQQEDSAVYLCASSPGGLSSYEQYFGPGTRLTVT.

The V call is TRBV28, the J call TRBJ2-1, with D unclear. CDR1 and CDR2 (germline): MDHEN, SYDVKM. The CDR3 length is 15 residues. With 3 bases removed from V and 1 base from J, the gap between germline ends came to 10 bases. CDR3 loop: CASSLTVGSYNEQFF. The CDR3 nucleotides read TGTGCCAGCAGTTTGACGGTAGGGTCCTACAATGAGCAGTTCTTC.

The chain couples TRBV20-1 to TRBJ1-1; D possibly corresponds to TRBD1 (6 bases). The germline gives CDR1 DFQATT, CDR2 SNEGSKA (reference sequence). Trimming removed 2 bases from V and 5 bases from J, with 12 bases in between. The CDR3 sequence is 13 residues long. The chain's CDR3 is CSARKQGDTEAFF. The CDR3 nucleotides are TGCAGTGCTAGAAAACAGGGAGATACTGAAGCTTTCTTT.

J is TRBJ2-2 and V is TRBV11-3; either TRBD1 or TRBD2 may fit D (5 bases each). This CDR3 is built from 15 residues. Germline assignment: CDR1 SGHNT and CDR2 YENEEA. V was clipped by 5 bases and J by 3 bases, with 13 bases between them. CDR3 amino acids: CASSPGADHTGELFF. The CDR3, as DNA: TGTGCCAGCAGCCCCGGGGCAGACCACACCGGGGAGCTGTTTTTT. The complete variable domain, with remaining parts taken from reference TRBV11-3 and TRBJ2-2, reads EAGVVQSPRYKIIEKKQPVAFWCNPISGHNTLYWYLQNLGQGPELLIRYENEEAVDDSQLPKDRFSAERLKGVDSTLKIQPAELGDSAVYLCASSPGADHTGELFFGEGSRLTVL.

This clonotype came up a few times. The chain joins TRBV7-6 to TRBJ1-2; D unclear. V was shortened by 4 bases and J by 8 bases, with 14 bases between the two germline ends. The CDR3 runs 13 residues. CDR1 SGHVS and CDR2 FNYEAQ come from the germline V gene. As DNA, the CDR3 is TGTGCCAGCAGCTCCGGCCCGTCGCGGGGCTACACCTTC. Translating it yields CASSSGPSRGYTF.

This clonotype was observed at least ten times. The gene calls are TRBV12-3 or TRBV12-4 and TRBJ2-1; D gene ambiguous. Trimming cost V 6 bases and J 4 bases, with 7 bases left between them. This CDR3 is built from 12 residues. Here the CDR3 reads CASSLEYNEQFF. CDR3 in DNA: TGTGCCAGCAGCCTGGAATACAATGAGCAGTTCTTC.

This clonotype was found a few times. This chain uses TRBV6-8 with TRBJ2-3; D is possibly TRBD1 (6 bases). Deletions cut 2 bases from V and 3 bases from J, with 15 bases between. The length of the CDR3 is 16 residues. Germline values: CDR1 MNHGY, CDR2 SAAAGT. Written as DNA, the CDR3 is TGTGCCAGCAGTTACGGACAGTCCCGCTGGACAGATACGCAGTATTTT. Translating it yields CASSYGQSRWTDTQYF.

This clonotype was recorded a few times. The J gene is TRBJ2-3, the V gene TRBV9; D unclear. The CDR3 length is 15 residues. CDR1 is SGDLS and CDR2 is YYNGEE in the germline V gene. Trimming took off 3 bases at V and 0 bases at J, with 11 bases between the two ends. The CDR3 sequence is CASSGSSVSTDTQYF. The DNA of the CDR3 is TGTGCCAGCAGCGGTAGTTCCGTAAGCACAGATACGCAGTATTTT.

This clonotype was counted only a few times. V usage is TRBV7-9 and J usage is TRBJ1-2; TRBD1 matches at 9 bases. CDR1 is SEHNR and CDR2 is FQNEAQ in the germline V gene (reference sequence). V gave up 4 bases and J gave up 7 bases; unmatched junction bases: 7. The CDR3 sequence is 14 residues long. The CDR3 DNA reads as TGTGCCAGCAGCTCGCACACAGGGGGCAGTGGCTACACCTTC. This gives the protein CASSSHTGGSGYTF.

This clonotype turned up a few times. J is TRBJ2-1 and V is TRBV7-9; TRBD1 aligns across 9 bases. In germline, CDR1 is SEHNR, CDR2 FQNEAQ (reference sequence). The CDR3 contains 15 residues. Trimming cost V 6 bases and J 4 bases; bases outside gene matches: 7. The CDR3 nucleotides are TGTGCCAGCAGGCCGGGACAGGGCCTATACAATGAGCAGTTCTTC. As protein: CASRPGQGLYNEQFF.

This clonotype was seen more than once but under ten times. This chain joins TRBV18 and TRBJ2-5; D possibly corresponds to TRBD1 (5 bases). Per germline, CDR1 KGHSH and CDR2 LQKENI. This CDR3 region has 16 residues. V lost 6 bases, J lost 0 bases, and 17 bases lay in between. The CDR3 loop is CASSARGPQYQETQYF. The CDR3 nucleotides read TGTGCCAGCTCTGCAAGGGGTCCGCAGTACCAAGAGACCCAGTACTTC.

The chain is built from TRBV5-6 and TRBJ1-1; 7 bases match TRBD1. J gave up 0 bases and V 1 base, and 9 bases lay outside the gene matches. Germline CDR1 SGHDT, CDR2 YYEEEE. The CDR3 is 17 amino acids. The CDR3 loop is CASSLTWDSFMNTEAFF. The CDR3 nucleotides read TGTGCCAGCAGCTTGACGTGGGACAGTTTCATGAACACTGAAGCTTTCTTT.

The CDR3 region is CASSPKRGVRDTQYF. The CDR3 nucleotides read TGTGCCAGCAGCCCAAAGCGGGGGGTCAGGGATACGCAGTATTTT. The V gene is TRBV27, the J gene TRBJ2-3; TRBD2 matches at 9 bases. CDR1 and CDR2 from the germline V gene are MNHEY and SMNVEV (reference sequence). V dropped 6 bases and J dropped 6; count of bases not matched to a gene: 10. There are 15 residues in the CDR3.

The chain has TRBV5-1 and TRBJ2-1; possibly TRBD1 or TRBD2 for D (5 bases each). V lost 4 bases to trimming and J lost 0 bases, with 14 bases between them. CDR3 length equals 16 residues. Germline CDR1 is SGHRS and CDR2 is YFSETQ. CDR3 sequence: CASSPDGAISYNEQFF. The CDR3 nucleotides read TGCGCCAGCAGCCCGGACGGGGCAATCTCCTACAATGAGCAGTTCTTC.

The gene calls are TRBV7-9 and TRBJ2-2, with D perhaps TRBD2 (6 bases). CDR1 and CDR2 from the germline V gene are SEHNR and FQNEAQ (reference sequence). The CDR3 length is 16 residues. Trimming stripped 1 base from V and 0 bases from J, with 9 bases between. The CDR3 region is CASSLVGTPNTGELFF. CDR3 sequence (DNA): TGTGCCAGCAGCTTAGTTGGGACTCCGAACACCGGGGAGCTGTTTTTT.

This clonotype was seen more than once but under ten times. The gene calls are TRBV10-3 and TRBJ2-3; 9 bases are shared with TRBD1. Germline trimming cut 6 bases from V and 2 bases from J; bases unmatched to any gene: 6. Germline values: CDR1 ENHRY, CDR2 SYGVKD. CDR3 size: 15 residues. DNA of the CDR3: TGTGCCATCAGGACTGGGACAGGGTTCACAGATACGCAGTATTTT. Protein: CAIRTGTGFTDTQYF.

This clonotype was seen at least ten times. As DNA, the CDR3 is TGTGCCAGTAGTATTATAGGGGAAACTGAAGCTTTCTTT. Protein product: CASSIIGETEAFF. The rearrangement uses TRBV19 and TRBJ1-1, with D possibly matching TRBD1 (5 bases). From germline, CDR1 is LNHDA and CDR2 SQIVND (reference sequence). The V gene lost 3 bases and the J gene lost 5 bases, with 10 bases spanning the gap. This CDR3 has 13 residues.

The chain recombines TRBV6-2 or TRBV6-3 with TRBJ2-3; the D is unclear. Per the germline V gene, CDR1 is MNHEY and CDR2 is SVGEGT. The CDR3 length is 17 residues. Trimming removed 0 bases from V and 0 bases from J, with 13 bases in between. CDR3 DNA: TGTGCCAGCAGTTACTCGATTTCTTACTCAAGCACAGATACGCAGTATTTT. It is translated as CASSYSISYSSTDTQYF.

The chain carries TRBV27 and TRBJ2-2; D is unclear. This CDR3 is 12 amino acids long. With 3 bases removed from V and 6 bases from J, the gap between germline ends came to 5 bases. Looked up from germline, CDR1 is MNHEY and CDR2 is SMNVEV (reference sequence). CDR3 sequence (DNA): TGTGCCAGCAGTTTGTTCCCCGGGGAGCTGTTTTTT. Its protein product is CASSLFPGELFF.

J is TRBJ1-5 and V is TRBV6-6, with 12 bases lining up with TRBD1. The germline V gene encodes CDR1 MNHNY and CDR2 SVGAGI (reference sequence). V was clipped by 2 bases and J by 7 bases; unmatched bases: 9. This CDR3 has 17 amino acids. CDR3 residues: CASSYRPGQGAGQPQHF. The CDR3 nucleotides read TGTGCCAGCAGTTACCGCCCGGGACAGGGGGCCGGACAGCCCCAGCATTTT.

This chain uses TRBV5-8 with TRBJ2-1; the D is unclear. From germline, CDR1 is SGHTS and CDR2 YDEGEE. CDR3 size: 12 residues. The CDR3 protein is CADGRPLDEQFF. The CDR3 bases are TGTGCAGACGGTAGGCCTTTGGATGAGCAGTTCTTC.

This clonotype was picked up a small number of times. The genes are TRBV6-1 and TRBJ1-1, with TRBD1 identical over 8 bases. The germline V gene encodes CDR1 MNHNS and CDR2 SASEGT. The length of the CDR3 is 14 residues. J gave up 2 bases and V 6 bases, and 5 bases lay outside the gene matches. CDR3 residues: CASRDTGGNTEAFF. CDR3 bases: TGTGCCAGCAGAGATACAGGGGGAAACACTGAAGCTTTCTTT.

This clonotype was detected only a few times. CDR3 loop: CAISEPGQGAWETQYF. The CDR3 nucleotides are TGTGCCATCAGTGAACCCGGACAGGGGGCGTGGGAGACCCAGTACTTC. The genes are TRBV10-3 and TRBJ2-5; 11 nucleotides agree with TRBD1. The CDR3 runs 16 residues. Germline assignment: CDR1 ENHRY and CDR2 SYGVKD. With 3 bases clipped from V and 5 bases from J, the junction kept 8 bases outside the gene matches.